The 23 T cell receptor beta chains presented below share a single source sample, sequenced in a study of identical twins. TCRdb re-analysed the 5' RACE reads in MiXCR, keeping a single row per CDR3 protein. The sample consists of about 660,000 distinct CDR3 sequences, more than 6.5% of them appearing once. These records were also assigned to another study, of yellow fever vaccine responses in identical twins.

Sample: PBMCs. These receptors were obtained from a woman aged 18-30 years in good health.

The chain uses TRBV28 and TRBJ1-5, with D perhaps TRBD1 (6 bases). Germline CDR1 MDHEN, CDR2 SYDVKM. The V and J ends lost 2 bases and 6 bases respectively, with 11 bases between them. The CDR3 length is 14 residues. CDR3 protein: CASSLDRRGQPQHF. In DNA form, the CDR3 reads TGTGCCAGCAGTTTAGACAGGCGAGGTCAGCCCCAGCATTTT.

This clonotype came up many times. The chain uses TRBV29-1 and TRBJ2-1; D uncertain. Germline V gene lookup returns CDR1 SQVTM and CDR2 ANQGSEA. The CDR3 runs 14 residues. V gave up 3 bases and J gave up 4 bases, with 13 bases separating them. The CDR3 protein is CSVDLPRRYNEQFF. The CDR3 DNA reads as TGCAGCGTTGATCTCCCTAGGCGTTACAATGAGCAGTTCTTC.

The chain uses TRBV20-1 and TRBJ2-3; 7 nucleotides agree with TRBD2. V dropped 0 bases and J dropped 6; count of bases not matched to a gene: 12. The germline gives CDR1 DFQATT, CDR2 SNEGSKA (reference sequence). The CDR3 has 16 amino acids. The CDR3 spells CSARDPTSRVADTQYF. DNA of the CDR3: TGCAGTGCTAGAGACCCGACTAGCCGAGTTGCTGATACGCAGTATTTT.

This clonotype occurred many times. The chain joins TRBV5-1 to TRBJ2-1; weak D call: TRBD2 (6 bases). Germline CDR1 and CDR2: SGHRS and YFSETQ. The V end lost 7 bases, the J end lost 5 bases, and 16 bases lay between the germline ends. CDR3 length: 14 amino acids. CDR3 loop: CASRVGGQDNEQFF. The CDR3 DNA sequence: TGCGCCAGCCGTGTGGGGGGTCAGGACAATGAGCAGTTCTTC.

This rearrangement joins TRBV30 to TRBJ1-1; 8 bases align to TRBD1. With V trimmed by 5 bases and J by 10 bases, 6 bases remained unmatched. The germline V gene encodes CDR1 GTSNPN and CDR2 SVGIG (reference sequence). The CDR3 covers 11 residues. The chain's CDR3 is CAWDTDRAAFF. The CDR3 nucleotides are TGTGCCTGGGATACGGACAGGGCAGCTTTCTTT.

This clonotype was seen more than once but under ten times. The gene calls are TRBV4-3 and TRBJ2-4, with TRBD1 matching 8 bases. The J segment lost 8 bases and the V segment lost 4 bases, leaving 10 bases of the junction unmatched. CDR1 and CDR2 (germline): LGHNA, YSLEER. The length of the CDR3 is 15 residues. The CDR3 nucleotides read TGCGCCAGCAGCCCTCAAGGACAGGGCGGTTACATTCAGTACTTC. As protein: CASSPQGQGGYIQYF.

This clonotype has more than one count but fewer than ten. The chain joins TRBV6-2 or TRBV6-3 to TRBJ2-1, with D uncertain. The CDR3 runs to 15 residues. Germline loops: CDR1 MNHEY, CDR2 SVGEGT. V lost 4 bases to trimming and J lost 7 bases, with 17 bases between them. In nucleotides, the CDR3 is TGTGCCAGCAGTTTACCGCCCGGTTTCTTGAATGAGCAGTTCTTC. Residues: CASSLPPGFLNEQFF.

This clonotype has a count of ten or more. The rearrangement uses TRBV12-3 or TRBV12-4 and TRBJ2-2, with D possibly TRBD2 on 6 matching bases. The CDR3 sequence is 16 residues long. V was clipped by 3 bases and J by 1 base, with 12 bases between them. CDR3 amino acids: CASSFELALNTGELFF. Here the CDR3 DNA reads TGTGCCAGCAGTTTCGAACTAGCCCTGAACACCGGGGAGCTGTTTTTT.

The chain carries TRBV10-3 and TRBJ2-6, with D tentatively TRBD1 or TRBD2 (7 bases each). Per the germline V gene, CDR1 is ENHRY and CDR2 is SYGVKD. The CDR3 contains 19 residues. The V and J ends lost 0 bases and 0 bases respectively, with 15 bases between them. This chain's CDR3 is CAISESGGGSGSGANVLTF. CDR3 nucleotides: TGTGCCATCAGTGAGTCGGGAGGGGGCAGTGGCTCTGGGGCCAACGTCCTGACTTTC.

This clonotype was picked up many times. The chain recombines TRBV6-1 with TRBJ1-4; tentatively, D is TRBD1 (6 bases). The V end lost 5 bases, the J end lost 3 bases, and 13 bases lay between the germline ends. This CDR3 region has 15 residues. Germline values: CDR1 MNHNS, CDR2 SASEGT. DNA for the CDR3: TGTGCCAGCAGTAGACAGCAGGGGTCTAATGAAAAACTGTTTTTT. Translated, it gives CASSRQQGSNEKLFF.

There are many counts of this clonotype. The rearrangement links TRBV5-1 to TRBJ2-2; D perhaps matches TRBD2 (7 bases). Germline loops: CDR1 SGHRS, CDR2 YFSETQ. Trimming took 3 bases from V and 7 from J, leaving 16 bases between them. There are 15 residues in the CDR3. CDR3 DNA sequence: TGCGCCAGCAGCTCACTGGGGGGGCTGATCGGGGAGCTGTTTTTT. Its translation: CASSSLGGLIGELFF.

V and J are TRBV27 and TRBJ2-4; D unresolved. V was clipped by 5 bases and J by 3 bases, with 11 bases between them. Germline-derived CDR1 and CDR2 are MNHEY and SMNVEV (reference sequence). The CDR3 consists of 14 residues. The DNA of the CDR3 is TGTGCCAGCAGTCGCGCCGGTGTCAAAAACATTCAGTACTTC. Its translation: CASSRAGVKNIQYF.

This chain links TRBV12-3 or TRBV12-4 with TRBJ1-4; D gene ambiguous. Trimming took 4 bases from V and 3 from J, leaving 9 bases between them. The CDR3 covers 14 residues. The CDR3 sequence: CASSYRRSNEKLFF. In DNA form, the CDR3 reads TGTGCCAGCAGTTACAGAAGGTCTAATGAAAAACTGTTTTTT.

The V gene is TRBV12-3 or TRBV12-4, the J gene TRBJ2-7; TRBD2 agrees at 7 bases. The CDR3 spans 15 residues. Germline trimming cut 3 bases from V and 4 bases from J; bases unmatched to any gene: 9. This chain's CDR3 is CASSFRLGGGYEQYF. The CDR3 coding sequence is TGTGCCAGCAGTTTCAGGCTGGGGGGGGGTTACGAGCAGTACTTC.

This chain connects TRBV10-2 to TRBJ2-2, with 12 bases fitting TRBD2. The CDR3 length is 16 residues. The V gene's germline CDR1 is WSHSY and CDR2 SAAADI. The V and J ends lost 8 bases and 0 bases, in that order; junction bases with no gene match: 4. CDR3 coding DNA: TGCGCCAGCCATGGACTAGCGGGGACGAACACCGGGGAGCTGTTTTTT. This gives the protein CASHGLAGTNTGELFF.

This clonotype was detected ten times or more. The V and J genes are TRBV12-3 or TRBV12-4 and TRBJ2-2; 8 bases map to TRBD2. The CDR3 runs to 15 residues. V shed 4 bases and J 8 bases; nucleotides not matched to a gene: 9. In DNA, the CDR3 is TGTGCCAGCAGTTCCTACCCGCCGGGAGGGGGGGAGCTGTTTTTT. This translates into CASSSYPPGGGELFF.

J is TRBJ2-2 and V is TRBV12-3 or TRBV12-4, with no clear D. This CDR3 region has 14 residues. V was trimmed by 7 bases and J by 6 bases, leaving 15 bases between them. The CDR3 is CASTPMSGAGELFF. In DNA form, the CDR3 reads TGTGCCAGCACTCCCATGAGTGGAGCCGGGGAGCTGTTTTTT.

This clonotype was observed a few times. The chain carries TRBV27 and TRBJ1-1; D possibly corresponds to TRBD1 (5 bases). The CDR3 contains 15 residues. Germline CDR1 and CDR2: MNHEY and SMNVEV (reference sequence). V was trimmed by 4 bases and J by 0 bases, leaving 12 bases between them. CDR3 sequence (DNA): TGTGCCAGCAGTTCTCGACAGACGTTGAACACTGAAGCTTTCTTT. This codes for CASSSRQTLNTEAFF.

The CDR3 DNA follows: TGCGCCAGCAGCCAGGGTTGGAAGTCGGGCGAGCAGTACTTC. It is translated as CASSQGWKSGEQYF. V is TRBV4-3 and J is TRBJ2-7; unclear D gene. The V gene lost 3 bases and the J gene lost 6 bases, with 15 bases spanning the gap. CDR1 and CDR2 from the germline V gene are LGHNA and YSLEER. This CDR3 spans 14 amino acids.

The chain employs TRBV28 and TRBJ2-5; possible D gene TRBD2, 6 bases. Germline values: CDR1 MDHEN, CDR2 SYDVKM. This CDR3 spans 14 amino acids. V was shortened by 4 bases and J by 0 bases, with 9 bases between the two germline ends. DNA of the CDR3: TGTGCCAGCAGTTCACTAGCCAACCAAGAGACCCAGTACTTC. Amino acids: CASSSLANQETQYF.

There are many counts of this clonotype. As DNA, the CDR3 is TGCAGTGCTACCCCGGGACTAGCGGTTAATGAGCAGTTCTTC. Its protein is CSATPGLAVNEQFF. This chain joins TRBV20-1 and TRBJ2-1; 11 nucleotides agree with TRBD2. The CDR3 is made up of 14 amino acids. V was clipped by 4 bases and J by 7 bases; unmatched bases: 6. Germline V gene data show CDR1 as DFQATT and CDR2 as SNEGSKA (reference sequence).

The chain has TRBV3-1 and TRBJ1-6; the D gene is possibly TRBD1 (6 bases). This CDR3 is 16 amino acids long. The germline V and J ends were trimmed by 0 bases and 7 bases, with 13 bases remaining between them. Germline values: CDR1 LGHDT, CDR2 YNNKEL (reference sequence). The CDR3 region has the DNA TGTGCCAGCAGCCAAGATACAGGGCGCAGGAATTCACCCCTCCACTTT. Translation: CASSQDTGRRNSPLHF.

CDR3 in DNA: TGTGCCAGCAGCGACAGGGTGGAATACAATGAGCAGTTCTTC. Translating it yields CASSDRVEYNEQFF. The chain recombines TRBV28 with TRBJ2-1; the match to TRBD1 covers 7 bases. J lost 4 bases, V lost 6 bases, and 6 bases had no gene match. Germline CDR1 reads MDHEN; CDR2 reads SYDVKM. The CDR3 has 14 residues.